The following is a T cell receptor beta chain sequence with its context. The target antigen is unknown. The data originate from a study of cytomegalovirus exposure and HLA in healthy donors. Study-level information: There were around 100 million unique TCR beta sequences, drawn from 150 million to 200 million T cells, in an earlier analysis. Study results and caveats: A later analysis linked a missense variant in DCLRE1C to the trimming of TCR beta V and J genes.

In the PCR, 60 Vbeta and 13 Jbeta primers were used. TCRdb keeps only in-frame clones here, not all; method: immunoSEQ multiplex PCR. The sample has 150,000 to 200,000 clones; 76% are singletons. Despite likely unrecorded immune exposures, the donors were nominally healthy at the time of sampling. The CDR3 sequence is 15 residues long. V lost 3 bases, J lost 3 bases, and 5 bases stayed unmatched. Looked up from germline, CDR1 is MGHRA and CDR2 is YSYEKL. The V gene is TRBV4-1, the J gene TRBJ1-3; TRBD1 matches at 7 bases. The TCR originated in a man aged 55-75 years in good health and CMV-seronegative. Sequenced input: PBMCs. This CDR3 is CASSQEGTVGNTIYF. CDR3 nucleotide sequence: TGCGCCAGCAGCCAGGAAGGGACAGTTGGAAACACCATATATTTT.